This TCR beta chain was sequenced in a study of shared clonotypes between healthy human individuals (TCRdb year 2020). Regarding the study in general: Three men and a couple of women, aged 18 to 49 years, made up the cohort. Each donor's leukapheresis produced roughly between roughly 0.94 and 9.5 billion PBMCs. To increase sequencing depth and limit assay-specific biases, TCR repertoire library preparation and sequencing were carried out by different laboratories using diverse techniques. To estimate repertoire size and how much clonotype sharing occurs between individuals, the study deeply sequenced the blood TCR repertoires of about 5 healthy adults. For each donor, CD4 naive and CD4 memory were each given three plates, CD8 naive was given two plates, and CD8 memory was given one plate. What the work shows at the level of the full study, not this receptor alone: Because the study included a small number of donors, the genetic and exposure-history diversity represented was limited. Clonotypes shared by all four sorted-subset donors showed higher generation probabilities than non-shared clonotypes. Sharing across several donors was observed for approximately 4.6% of naive CD4, 3.5% of naive CD8, roughly 2.3% of memory CD4, and roughly 0.4% of memory CD8 clonotypes. Only blood was sampled, and tissue TCR repertoires likely differ from those in blood. Larger estimated clonotype richness was generally found for naive subsets than for memory subsets. Pairwise subsampling indicated that sequencing depth was expected to affect the degree of clonotype sharing among donors. Incomplete sequencing was indicated by rarefaction of sorted-subset datasets, despite the large sequencing depth.

On this clone itself: Its antigen specificity is not known. The record has no base qualities; no much larger clone is one base away.

Using the deep immunoSEQ assay, multiplex PCR amplified TCR CDR3 regions from genomic DNA. Extracted genomic DNA from each cell subset was distributed evenly across all wells of several immunoSEQ 96-well plates, and each plate was treated as a replicate. For sorted subsets, each replicate PCR was loaded with around 220 ng genomic DNA, equivalent to 32,000 or so T cell genomes. Purified libraries were measured with a Qubit 3.0 fluorometer, size-checked on a Bioanalyzer 2100, and measured again with the KAPA Library Quantification kit. Each immunoSEQ 96-well plate was sequenced on its own single-read 150-cycle Illumina NextSeq 550 flow cell. As for the original processing: Because only junctional sequences without quality scores were contained in the immunoSEQ output, filtering matching that applied to full-length reads could not be performed. To assign V/J genes and CDR3, sequences were annotated using PyIR, a Python wrapper for IgBLAST v1.9, with IMGT germline references. Reads with weak V/J assignments (E-value above 1e-6), missing CDR3, stop codons, out-of-frame junctions, or ambiguous translated residues were removed. V3J clonotypes were defined by identical inferred V gene, J gene, and CDR3 amino acid sequence. Percentage overlap between repertoires was computed as shared unique clonotypes divided by the size of the smaller repertoire. RTK rarefaction, the Chao1 estimator, and Recon v2.1 estimates of unobserved clonotypes were used to assess repertoire richness. Generation probabilities for all TCRbeta clonotypes obtained by the gDNA method from a few donors were computed using OLGA. As stored in TCRdb, this immuneACCESS dataset retains in-frame rearrangements with V and J assigned. A fraction of the clones does not appear; measured against another copy, unresolved V genes explain less than half of the discrepancy, and the remainder lacks a known reason. The V and J calls and clone size were taken over from that table, and D and trimming were inferred from the DNA. Across this sample there are roughly 680,000 clones, with roughly 72% seen only once. The ten largest clones take up under 2% of the sample.

The V and J ends are trimmed by 5 bases and 2 bases, leaving 14 bases between them. The CDR3 covers 15 residues, taking in both the cysteine and the phenylalanine. Left in the record is the CDR3 DNA by itself, 45 bases read in frame from the first base. CDR1 and CDR2 (MNHEY, SMNVEV) derive from the germline V gene (reference sequence). Healthy HIV-negative adults with no recently reported acute infections or vaccinations were included as donors. Only Caucasian adults living in Nashville, Tennessee, USA were represented among the donors. CD4+ T cells were enriched by magnetic negative selection; naive cells were then positively selected on CD45RA, and the negative fraction formed the memory subset. Blood was collected by leukapheresis, and PBMCs were isolated by Ficoll-Histopaque density gradient centrifugation and then cryopreserved in liquid nitrogen vapor phase. Purity and quantity of every magnetically sorted T cell population were checked by analytical flow cytometry. Genomic DNA was isolated from every sorted fraction and measured by UV absorbance on a Nanodrop 2000c.

This receptor was identified in a woman in her twenties or thirties in good health. Rearrangement joined TRBV27 to TRBJ2-3; possibly the D gene is TRBD2, per 5 matching bases. Sequencing was carried out using memory CD4+ T cells sorted from blood. This sample's cell subset or site label indicates: CD45RA-negative fraction. The nucleotides are TGTGCCAGCAGTCCAGCCGGGATAATCACAGATACGCAGTATTTT. The resulting protein is CASSPAGIITDTQYF.